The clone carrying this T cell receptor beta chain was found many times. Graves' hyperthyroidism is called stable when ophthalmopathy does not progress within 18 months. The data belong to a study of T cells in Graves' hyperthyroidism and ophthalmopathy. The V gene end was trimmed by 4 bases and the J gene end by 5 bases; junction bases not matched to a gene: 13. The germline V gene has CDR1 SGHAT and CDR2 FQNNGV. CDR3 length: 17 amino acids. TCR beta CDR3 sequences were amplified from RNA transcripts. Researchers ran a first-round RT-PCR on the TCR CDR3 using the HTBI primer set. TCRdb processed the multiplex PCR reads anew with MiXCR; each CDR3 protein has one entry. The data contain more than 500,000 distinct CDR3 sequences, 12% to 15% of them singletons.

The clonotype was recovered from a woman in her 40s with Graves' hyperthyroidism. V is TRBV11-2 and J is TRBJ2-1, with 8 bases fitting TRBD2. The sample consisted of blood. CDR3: CASSSLLGAGVHNEQFF. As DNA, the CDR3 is TGTGCCAGCAGCTCCTTGCTAGGAGCGGGAGTCCACAATGAGCAGTTCTTC.